This T cell receptor (beta chain) originates from a study of liver allograft versus peripheral blood T cells. Whole-study context: The study compared liver allograft T cell receptor repertoires against peripheral blood repertoires of liver transplant recipients.

One entry per CDR3 protein, called by TCRdb with MiXCR from the reads. The sample has 1,500 to 2,000 distinct CDR3 sequences, around 15% seen once; the top ten hold 7.6%. By sample fraction, this clonotype is medium-sized (0.01 to 0.1%). Its antigen is currently unknown. Per the germline V gene, CDR1 is SGHDT and CDR2 is YYEEEE. This CDR3 is 14 amino acids long. V was pared by 4 bases and J by 5 bases, with 12 bases between. Study-wide results and caveats: T cell receptor repertoires inside liver allografts reportedly differed from those in peripheral blood.

This receptor was obtained from a human patient who had a liver transplant. Some of the T cells may derive from the graft donor. J is TRBJ1-4 and V is TRBV5-6; D remains ambiguous. The CDR3 DNA follows: TGTGCCAGCAGCCCGGACGGCCGCAATGAAAAACTGTTTTTT. Translating it yields CASSPDGRNEKLFF.